This T cell receptor beta chain emerged from a study of blood T cell repertoires in COVID-19. Study context: Acute and convalescent COVID-19 samples came from the United States, Italy and Spain. T cells, B-cell-depleted T cells, or PBMCs supplied cDNA or gDNA.

The CDR3 contains 14 residues. The V end lost 2 bases, the J end lost 6 bases, and 13 bases lay between the germline ends. Per the germline V gene, CDR1 is KGHSH and CDR2 is LQKENI. As processed by the authors: Amplification from reference gene primers served as the basis for estimated nucleated cell counts. Assay used: immunoSEQ multiplex PCR; TCRdb lists only in-frame clones, some missing. From that table come the V and J calls and clone size; the DNA was used to work out D and trimming. The table records 140,000 to 150,000 clones, around four fifths of them present only once. Sequencing was carried out using peripheral blood. The rearrangement links TRBV18 to TRBJ1-1; D may be TRBD1 (6 bases). This sequence originates from a human donor in a cohort sampled during active COVID-19. The CDR3 DNA reads as TGTGCCAGCTCACCAGGACAGCCAACATCTGAAGCTTTCTTT. Its translation: CASSPGQPTSEAFF. The whole variable domain, filled in from reference TRBV18 and TRBJ1-1, reads NAGVMQNPRHLVRRRGQEARLRCSPMKGHSHVYWYRQLPEEGLKFMVYLQKENIIDESGMPKERFSAEFPKEGPSILRIQQVVRGDSAAYFCASSPGQPTSEAFFGQGTRLTVV.